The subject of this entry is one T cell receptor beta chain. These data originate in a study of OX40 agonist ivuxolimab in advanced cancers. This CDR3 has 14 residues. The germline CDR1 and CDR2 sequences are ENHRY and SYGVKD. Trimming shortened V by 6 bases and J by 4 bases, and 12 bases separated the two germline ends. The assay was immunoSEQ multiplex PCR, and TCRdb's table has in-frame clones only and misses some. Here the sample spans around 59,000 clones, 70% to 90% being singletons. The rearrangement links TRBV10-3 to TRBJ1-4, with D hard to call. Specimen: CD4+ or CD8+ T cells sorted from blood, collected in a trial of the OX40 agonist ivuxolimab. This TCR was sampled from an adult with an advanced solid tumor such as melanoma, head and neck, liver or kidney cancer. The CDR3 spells CAIRGLPSNEKLFF. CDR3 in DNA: TGTGCCATCAGGGGGTTACCGAGTAATGAAAAACTGTTTTTT.